This passage covers 19 T cell receptor beta chains from one sample sequenced in a study of T cells in Graves' hyperthyroidism and ophthalmopathy. The TCR beta CDR3 regions underwent amplification using RNA transcripts as the source. The primer set for the first-round RT-PCR of the TCR CDR3 was HTBI. MiXCR, applied by TCRdb to the multiplex PCR reads, yields one record per CDR3 protein. The sample records roughly 400,000 distinct CDR3 sequences, around 16% being singletons. The material sequenced was blood. The receptors originated from a woman younger than 30 with Graves' hyperthyroidism that later progressed to Graves' ophthalmopathy.

J is TRBJ2-2 and V is TRBV24-1; D is unresolved. Germline values: CDR1 KGHDR, CDR2 SFDVKD. The V and J ends lost 1 base and 5 bases respectively, with 16 bases between them. The CDR3 loop spans 17 amino acids. CDR3 region: CATSDFNKRTITGELFF. The DNA for the CDR3 is TGTGCCACCAGTGATTTTAACAAGCGAACGATAACCGGGGAGCTGTTTTTT.

This clonotype was counted between two and nine times. The chain uses TRBV29-1 and TRBJ1-1, with 8 bases lining up with TRBD1. V lost 3 bases, J lost 4 bases, and 4 bases stayed unmatched. The CDR3 length is 13 residues. Germline lookup yields CDR1 SQVTM and CDR2 ANQGSEA. CDR3 DNA: TGCAGCGTTGACAGGGGGCTAGGCACTGAAGCTTTCTTT. The encoded protein is CSVDRGLGTEAFF.

This chain connects TRBV20-1 to TRBJ2-7; 11 bases fit TRBD2. J lost 0 bases, V lost 5 bases, and 3 bases had no gene match. CDR1 is DFQATT, CDR2 SNEGSKA, per germline (reference sequence). The CDR3 is 14 residues long. In DNA form, the CDR3 reads TGCAGTGCTCACGGGACTAGCGGCTCCTACGAGCAGTACTTC. As protein: CSAHGTSGSYEQYF.

This clonotype was recorded many times. The chain has TRBV20-1 and TRBJ2-5; D gene uncertain. The V and J ends lost 2 bases and 3 bases respectively, with 10 bases between them. This CDR3 contains 13 residues. The V gene's germline CDR1 is DFQATT and CDR2 SNEGSKA (reference sequence). The CDR3 DNA is TGCAGTGCTAGACGGACGGCGAAAGAGACCCAGTACTTC. Translation gives CSARRTAKETQYF.

The J gene is TRBJ1-5, the V gene TRBV20-1; D uncertain. Germline V gives CDR1 DFQATT, CDR2 SNEGSKA (reference sequence). This CDR3 has 16 residues. V dropped 0 bases and J dropped 0 bases, with 12 bases sitting between them. The CDR3 sequence: CSARDQRGLSNQPQHF. The CDR3 nucleotides read TGCAGTGCTAGAGATCAGAGAGGGCTTAGCAATCAGCCCCAGCATTTT.

The rearrangement joins TRBV19 to TRBJ2-7; TRBD2 matches at 8 bases. Germline assignment: CDR1 LNHDA and CDR2 SQIVND (reference sequence). Losses at the gene ends were 6 bases for V and 4 bases for J; bases not matched to a gene: 8. There are 14 residues in the CDR3. The CDR3 coding sequence is TGTGCCAGTAGGGACCAAGCGGGAGCGTACGAGCAGTACTTC. Amino acids: CASRDQAGAYEQYF.

The genes are TRBV7-6 and TRBJ2-3; no clear D gene. V was shortened by 1 base and J by 5 bases, with 10 bases between the two germline ends. CDR3 length: 14 amino acids. Germline assignment: CDR1 SGHVS and CDR2 FNYEAQ. The CDR3 DNA follows: TGTGCCAGCAGCTTAGGAGGATTAGGAGATACGCAGTATTTT. It codes for CASSLGGLGDTQYF. Drawing the rest from reference TRBV7-6 and TRBJ2-3, the complete variable domain is GAGVSQSPRYKVTKRGQDVALRCDPISGHVSLYWYRQALGQGPEFLTYFNYEAQQDKSGLPNDRFSAERPEGSISTLTIQRTEQRDSAMYRCASSLGGLGDTQYFGPGTRLTVL.

This clonotype was seen ten or more times. The chain's CDR3 is CASSTDWADTDTQYF. The CDR3, as DNA: TGTGCCAGCAGTACTGACTGGGCAGACACAGATACGCAGTATTTT. The genes are TRBV12-3 or TRBV12-4 and TRBJ2-3; D unresolved. This CDR3 contains 15 residues. The ends were cut back, 5 bases at V and 2 bases at J, with 14 bases in the middle.

In the case of this clonotype: It may be a read error: a sequence one base away is much more abundant. The chain carries TRBV7-9 and TRBJ2-1; possible D gene TRBD2, 5 bases. Germline V gene data show CDR1 as SEHNR and CDR2 as FQNEAQ (reference sequence). The CDR3 contains 16 residues. V was pared by 5 bases and J by 7 bases, with 21 bases between. CDR3 nucleotides: TGTGCCAGCAGCCCGGGCGGGCCTCGGGGTTGTAATGAGCAGTTCTTC. It translates to CASSPGGPRGCNEQFF.

This clonotype was counted ten times or more. The CDR3 region has the DNA TGTGCCAGCAGCCGGTGGTTATGGACTGAAGCTTTCTTT. Protein product: CASSRWLWTEAFF. This sequence joins TRBV7-6 and TRBJ1-1, with D uncertain. V lost 5 bases to trimming and J lost 5 bases, with 12 bases between them. The V gene's germline CDR1 is SGHVS and CDR2 FNYEAQ. The CDR3 runs 13 residues.

There are many counts of this clonotype. The chain couples TRBV28 to TRBJ2-5; the D gene is possibly TRBD2 (6 bases). Trimming shortened V by 4 bases and J by 3 bases, and 15 bases separated the two germline ends. The CDR3 sequence is 15 residues long. Per germline, CDR1 MDHEN and CDR2 SYDVKM. The CDR3 nucleotides are TGTGCCAGCAGTTCCCGGGGGAGGTGGAAAGAGACCCAGTACTTC. Encoded protein: CASSSRGRWKETQYF.

Ten or more counts support this clonotype. The chain links TRBV20-1 to TRBJ2-5, with D perhaps matching TRBD1 or TRBD2 (5 bases each). The CDR3 spans 14 residues. The V and J ends lost 6 bases and 3 bases respectively, with 17 bases between them. Germline loops: CDR1 DFQATT, CDR2 SNEGSKA (reference sequence). The CDR3 loop is CSAPARGTEETQYF. The CDR3 region has the DNA TGCAGTGCCCCAGCCAGAGGGACCGAAGAGACCCAGTACTTC.

This rearrangement joins TRBV4-2 to TRBJ2-3; 8 bases align to TRBD1. In germline, CDR1 is LGHNA, CDR2 YNFKEQ. The CDR3 is 15 amino acids. After removal of 4 bases from V and 5 bases from J, the junction contained 8 bases not matched to a gene. The chain's CDR3 is CASSRSARGQDTQYF. The CDR3 DNA sequence: TGTGCCAGCAGCCGTTCAGCCAGGGGGCAAGATACGCAGTATTTT.

This clonotype showed up many times. V usage is TRBV28 and J usage is TRBJ2-5; 7 bases map to TRBD2. V gave up 0 bases and J gave up 5 bases; unmatched junction bases: 6. The CDR3 has 15 amino acids. Germline CDR1 is MDHEN and CDR2 is SYDVKM. This CDR3 is CASSLWAGEEETQYF. The CDR3 DNA sequence: TGTGCCAGCAGTTTATGGGCGGGAGAGGAGGAGACCCAGTACTTC.

This clonotype was picked up many times. The J gene is TRBJ2-3, the V gene TRBV5-1; D is unclear. Per the germline V gene, CDR1 is SGHRS and CDR2 is YFSETQ. V lost 0 bases, J lost 2 bases, and 10 bases lay in between. The CDR3 runs 15 residues. The CDR3 loop is CASSLEGRTTDTQYF. CDR3 nucleotide sequence: TGCGCCAGCAGCTTGGAGGGTCGGACCACAGATACGCAGTATTTT.

This clonotype was found a few times. The gene calls are TRBV6-2 or TRBV6-3 and TRBJ2-3; TRBD2 matches at 10 bases. The CDR3 is made up of 16 amino acids. V was clipped by 8 bases and J by 1 base; unmatched bases: 9. From germline, CDR1 is MNHEY and CDR2 SVGEGT. The CDR3 region has the DNA TGTGCCAGCCTTGCAGCGGGAGGGCCCGGCACAGATACGCAGTATTTT. Translated: CASLAAGGPGTDTQYF.

V is TRBV25-1 and J is TRBJ1-2; no reliable D call. CDR1 is MGHDK and CDR2 is SYGVNS in the germline V gene. With 3 bases removed from V and 9 bases from J, the gap between germline ends came to 20 bases. There are 15 residues in the CDR3. CDR3 sequence reads: CASSDPTPEGYSYTF. The CDR3 region has the DNA TGTGCCAGCAGTGACCCCACCCCCGAGGGTTATAGCTACACCTTC.

This clonotype was seen at least ten times. The V and J genes are TRBV5-1 and TRBJ2-1; TRBD2 matches at 16 bases. Unmatched junction bases numbered 5, after V lost 3 bases and J lost 8 bases. The CDR3 consists of 16 residues. Germline CDR1 reads SGHRS; CDR2 reads YFSETQ. The CDR3, as DNA: TGCGCCAGCAGCTCAGGGACTAGCGGGAGGGTTGATGAGCAGTTCTTC. Translated, it gives CASSSGTSGRVDEQFF.

This clonotype was seen more than once but under ten times. The rearrangement uses TRBV3-1 and TRBJ2-3; D is unclear. This CDR3 comprises 12 residues. Germline V gene data show CDR1 as LGHDT and CDR2 as YNNKEL (reference sequence). V was shortened by 4 bases and J by 7 bases, with 9 bases between the two germline ends. The CDR3 bases are TGTGCCAGCAGCCTTGGCCCAAATACGCAGTATTTT. This encodes CASSLGPNTQYF.